Sequencing of this TCR beta chain was carried out in a study of CD8 T cells in ankylosing spondylitis. Study-level findings and limits: A motif of eight highly homologous TCR beta variants was seen as apparently characteristic of ankylosing spondylitis blood. Significant enrichment of disease-linked clones was reportedly seen in matched ankylosing spondylitis synovial fluid. Certain motif variants had earlier appeared in reactive arthritis synovial fluid and blood.

This clonotype was picked up a small number of times. No antigen is known for it. Construction of TCR beta libraries was performed using quantitative 5'-RACE with molecular barcodes. TCRdb redid the calling of the 5' RACE reads with MiXCR, one entry per CDR3 protein. The sample records over 30,000 distinct CDR3 sequences, approximately 15% being singletons. The CDR3 has 14 amino acids. The V gene lost 4 bases and the J gene lost 2 bases, with 9 bases spanning the gap. The sample comprised blood. This clonotype was sampled from a male donor with ankylosing spondylitis or in good health (not recorded which). The chain uses TRBV12-3 or TRBV12-4 and TRBJ2-1, with D perhaps TRBD2 (6 bases). The CDR3 nucleotides are TGTGCCAGCAGTTCGGGGGATACCTACAATGAGCAGTTCTTC. It is translated as CASSSGDTYNEQFF.